The clone carrying this T cell receptor beta chain was seen a single time. No antigen is known for it. V lost 5 bases to trimming and J lost 5 bases, with 21 bases between them. The CDR3 is 16 residues long. CDR1 is SGHVS and CDR2 is FQNEAQ in the germline V gene. These data originate in a study of T-cell memory formation after mild COVID-19. Study-wide context: The two donors had largely donor-specific TCR clusters.

The study's findings and limits: Pre-infection memory harbored some responding clones, suggesting cross-reactive memory joined.

MiXCR, applied by TCRdb to the 5' RACE reads, yields one record per CDR3 protein. The repertoire holds around 310,000 distinct CDR3 sequences, with about 16% as singletons. This sequence joins TRBV7-8 and TRBJ2-5, with a possible D match to TRBD2 (6 bases). The sequenced material came from PBMCs or a T cell subset sorted from them (not recorded which). The TCR was taken from a man aged 18-30 years who had mild COVID-19 (a few samples of this study predate the infection). Cell type and time point are not known. Here the CDR3 reads CASSQDTRLGQETQYF. Written as DNA, the CDR3 is TGTGCCAGCAGCCAAGACACAAGACTAGGGCAGGAGACCCAGTACTTC.